These 17 T cell receptor beta chains originate from one sample sequenced in a study of T cell responses to AZD1222 COVID-19 vaccine. TCRdb's table, derived via immunoSEQ multiplex PCR, lists solely in-frame clones and lacks some. This sample has about 120,000 clones; around 87% occur once, and the top ten carry 2% to 3%. Source: peripheral blood, taken 28 days after the second AZD1222 dose. These receptor sequences come from an adult who received the AZD1222 COVID-19 vaccine.

This CDR3 is CASSPEGATYNSPLHF. Here the CDR3 DNA reads TGTGCCAGCAGCCCCGAGGGGGCAACCTATAATTCACCCCTCCACTTT. The chain couples TRBV5-6 to TRBJ1-6; 7 bases are a match to TRBD1. With 4 bases clipped from V and 2 bases from J, the junction kept 6 bases outside the gene matches. The V gene's germline CDR1 is SGHDT and CDR2 YYEEEE. The CDR3 length is 16 residues.

The chain employs TRBV18 and TRBJ1-1, with D unclear. CDR3 length: 14 residues. Germline lookup yields CDR1 KGHSH and CDR2 LQKENI. V was cut by 3 bases and J by 1 base, with 9 bases left in between. In DNA form, the CDR3 reads TGTGCCAGCTCACCCGGCCGCGGGAACACTGAAGCTTTCTTT. Encoded protein: CASSPGRGNTEAFF.

The rearrangement links TRBV7-9 to TRBJ1-4, with TRBD1 as a possible D gene (5 bases). V lost 1 base, J lost 4 bases, and 10 bases lay in between. The germline V gene has CDR1 SEHNR and CDR2 FQNEAQ (reference sequence). The length of the CDR3 is 15 residues. CDR3 DNA: TGTGCCAGCAGCTTAGATGGGGGGTTTAATGAAAAACTGTTTTTT. Protein sequence: CASSLDGGFNEKLFF.

The chain couples TRBV2 to TRBJ2-7, with a tentative D call TRBD2 (5 bases). This CDR3 contains 13 residues. V was pared by 4 bases and J by 7 bases, with 14 bases between. Germline CDR1 and CDR2: SNHLY and FYNNEI. CDR3 region: CASSVLVTGEQYF. The CDR3 region has the DNA TGTGCCAGCAGTGTGCTTGTTACGGGGGAGCAGTACTTC.

J is TRBJ2-1 and V is TRBV27; 11 nucleotides line up with TRBD2. From germline, CDR1 is MNHEY and CDR2 SMNVEV (reference sequence). V lost 5 bases to trimming and J lost 7 bases; unmatched junction nucleotides: 13. The CDR3 length is 17 residues. The CDR3 DNA reads TGTGCCAGCAGTAACTCGCTAGCGGGGGGCCTTCGGAATGAGCAGTTCTTC. It specifies CASSNSLAGGLRNEQFF.

The V call is TRBV7-3, the J call TRBJ1-1; weak D call: TRBD1 (5 bases). Germline V gene sequence: CDR1 SGHTA, CDR2 FQGTGA. Trimming stripped 3 bases from V and 4 bases from J, with 12 bases between. This CDR3 comprises 14 residues. In nucleotides, the CDR3 is TGTGCCAGCAGCTTGGAGCCAAGGGGCACTGAAGCTTTCTTT. Its translation is CASSLEPRGTEAFF.

V gene TRBV7-9 combines with J gene TRBJ1-1; D is unresolved. CDR1 and CDR2 (germline): SEHNR, FQNEAQ (reference sequence). Trimming cost V 4 bases and J 2 bases, with 14 bases left between them. The CDR3 runs to 15 residues. The CDR3 region is CASSSKSTGNTEAFF. CDR3 nucleotide sequence: TGTGCCAGCAGCTCCAAATCGACGGGTAACACTGAAGCTTTCTTT.

The rearrangement links TRBV7-2 to TRBJ2-5, with unresolved D. The CDR3 has 13 amino acids. Germline V gene data show CDR1 as SGHTA and CDR2 as FQGNSA. V lost 5 bases and J 5 bases, leaving 12 bases between the germline ends. CDR3 in amino acids: CASSPYRVETQYF. CDR3 nucleotide sequence: TGTGCCAGCAGCCCTTACCGGGTTGAGACCCAGTACTTC.

This sequence joins TRBV30 and TRBJ1-1; D might be TRBD1 (6 bases). The CDR3 extends over 13 amino acids. Trimming removed 2 bases from V and 10 bases from J, with 17 bases in between. Per germline, CDR1 GTSNPN and CDR2 SVGIG (reference sequence). CDR3 region: CAWSMTGKGLAFF. The CDR3 coding sequence is TGTGCCTGGAGTATGACAGGTAAAGGGCTAGCTTTCTTT. Based on the CDR3 plus reference TRBV30 and TRBJ1-1, the full variable domain is SQTIHQWPATLVQPVGSPLSLECTVEGTSNPNLYWYRQAAGRGLQLLFYSVGIGQISSEVPQNLSASRPQDRQFILSSKKLLLSDSGFYLCAWSMTGKGLAFFGQGTRLTVV.

The chain is built from TRBV28 and TRBJ1-3, with D possibly being TRBD1 (5 bases). Germline V gene sequence: CDR1 MDHEN, CDR2 SYDVKM. This CDR3 has 14 amino acids. V gave up 5 bases and J gave up 0 bases, with 8 bases separating them. The CDR3 loop reads CASSPGYSGNTIYF. CDR3 coding DNA: TGTGCCAGCAGTCCAGGGTACTCTGGAAACACCATATATTTT.

The chain carries TRBV6-5 and TRBJ1-2, with D unclear. V was pared by 6 bases and J by 5 bases, with 19 bases between. The CDR3 covers 15 residues. Germline V gene data show CDR1 as MNHEY and CDR2 as SVGAGI. CDR3 in DNA: TGTGCCAGCAGACTTCAACGGCGATACGGGTATGGCTACACCTTC. This encodes CASRLQRRYGYGYTF.

This clone appeared once. The rearrangement uses TRBV7-2 and TRBJ1-2; no clear D gene. Germline CDR1 SGHTA, CDR2 FQGNSA. Trimming removed 4 bases from V and 6 bases from J, with 21 bases in between. The CDR3 runs 16 residues. The CDR3 coding sequence is TGTGCCAGCAGCTCCCTCTATCGATCGGATTTGGATGGCTACACCTTC. Amino acids: CASSSLYRSDLDGYTF.

The rearrangement links TRBV7-8 to TRBJ1-2, with TRBD1 matching over 11 bases. After removal of 5 bases from V and 8 bases from J, the junction contained 7 bases not matched to a gene. The CDR3 runs 14 residues. Per germline, CDR1 SGHVS and CDR2 FQNEAQ. The CDR3 DNA is TGTGCCAGCAGCCTGGACAGGGGGCTATCGGGCTACACCTTC. Amino acids: CASSLDRGLSGYTF.

V is TRBV15 and J is TRBJ2-5, with D unresolved. The V end lost 4 bases, the J end lost 5 bases, and 8 bases lay between the germline ends. The CDR3 has 12 residues. Germline CDR1 reads LNHNV; CDR2 reads YYDKDF (reference sequence). The CDR3 here is CATSTLGETQYF. The CDR3 DNA reads as TGTGCCACCAGCACACTGGGGGAGACCCAGTACTTC.

The rearrangement joins TRBV6-5 to TRBJ2-7; D is possibly TRBD1 or TRBD2 (5 bases each). V was shortened by 0 bases and J by 2 bases, with 11 bases between the two germline ends. Germline V gene sequence: CDR1 MNHEY, CDR2 SVGAGI. The CDR3 contains 15 residues. CDR3 region: CASSYSGDAAYEQYF. The CDR3 nucleotides are TGTGCCAGCAGTTACTCGGGGGACGCAGCCTACGAGCAGTACTTC.

This clone was seen just once. J is TRBJ1-3 and V is TRBV2, with TRBD1 as a possible D gene (5 bases). CDR3 length: 14 amino acids. The V end was cut by 7 bases, the J end by 0 bases, with 10 bases between. Germline V lookup: CDR1 SNHLY, CDR2 FYNNEI. CDR3 in DNA: TGTGCCAGCAAGCGACAGAACTCTGGAAACACCATATATTTT. It encodes CASKRQNSGNTIYF.

The chain is built from TRBV10-3 and TRBJ1-1; perhaps TRBD1 as D (5 bases). Germline CDR1 and CDR2: ENHRY and SYGVKD. V dropped 7 bases and J dropped 2 bases, with 14 bases sitting between them. CDR3 size: 14 residues. This CDR3 reads CAITRGAENTEAFF. The CDR3 DNA is TGTGCCATCACCCGCGGGGCGGAAAACACTGAAGCTTTCTTT.